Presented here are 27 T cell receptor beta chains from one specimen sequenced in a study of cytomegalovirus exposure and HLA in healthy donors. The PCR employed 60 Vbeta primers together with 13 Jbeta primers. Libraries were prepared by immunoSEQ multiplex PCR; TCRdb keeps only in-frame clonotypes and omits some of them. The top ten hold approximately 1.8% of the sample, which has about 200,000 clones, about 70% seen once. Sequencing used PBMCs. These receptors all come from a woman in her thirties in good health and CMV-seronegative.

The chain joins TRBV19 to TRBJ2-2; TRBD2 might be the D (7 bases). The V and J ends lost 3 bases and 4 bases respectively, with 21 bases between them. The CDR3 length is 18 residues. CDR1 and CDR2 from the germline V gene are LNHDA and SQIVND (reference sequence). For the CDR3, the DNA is TGTGCCAGTAGTATGAGAGGATCCCGGGGGGACACCACCGGGGAGCTGTTTTTT. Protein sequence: CASSMRGSRGDTTGELFF.

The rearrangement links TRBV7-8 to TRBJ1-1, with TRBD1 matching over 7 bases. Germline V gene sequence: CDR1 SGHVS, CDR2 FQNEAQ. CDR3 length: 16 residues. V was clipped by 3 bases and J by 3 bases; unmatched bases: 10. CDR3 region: CASSFWTGTGHTEAFF. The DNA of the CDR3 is TGTGCCAGCAGCTTCTGGACAGGAACGGGCCACACTGAAGCTTTCTTT.

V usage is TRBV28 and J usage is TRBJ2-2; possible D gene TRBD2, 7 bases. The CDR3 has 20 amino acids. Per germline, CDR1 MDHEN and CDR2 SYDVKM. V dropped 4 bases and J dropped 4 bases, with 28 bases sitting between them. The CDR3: CASSSYVVHGGGAFTGELFF. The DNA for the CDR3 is TGTGCCAGCAGTTCGTATGTGGTTCATGGGGGGGGCGCCTTCACCGGGGAGCTGTTTTTT.

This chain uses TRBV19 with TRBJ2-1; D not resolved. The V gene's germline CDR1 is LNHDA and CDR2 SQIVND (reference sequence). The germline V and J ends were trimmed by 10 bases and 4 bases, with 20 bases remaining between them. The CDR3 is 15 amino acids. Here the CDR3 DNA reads TGTGCCACCATATTTGCCAGAGGTCCGTACAATGAGCAGTTCTTC. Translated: CATIFARGPYNEQFF.

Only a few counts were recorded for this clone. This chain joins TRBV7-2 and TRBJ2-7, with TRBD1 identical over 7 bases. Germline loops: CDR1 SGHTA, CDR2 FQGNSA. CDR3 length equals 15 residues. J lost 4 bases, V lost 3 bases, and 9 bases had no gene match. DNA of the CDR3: TGTGCCAGCAGCTTGAGGGCAGGGGGTAGGTACGAGCAGTACTTC. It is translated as CASSLRAGGRYEQYF.

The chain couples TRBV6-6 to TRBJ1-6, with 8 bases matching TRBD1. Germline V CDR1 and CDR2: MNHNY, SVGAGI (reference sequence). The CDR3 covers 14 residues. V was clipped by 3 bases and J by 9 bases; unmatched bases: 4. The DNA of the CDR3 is TGTGCCAGCAGTTATACAGGGGGTGGTTCACCCCTCCACTTT. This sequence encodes CASSYTGGGSPLHF.

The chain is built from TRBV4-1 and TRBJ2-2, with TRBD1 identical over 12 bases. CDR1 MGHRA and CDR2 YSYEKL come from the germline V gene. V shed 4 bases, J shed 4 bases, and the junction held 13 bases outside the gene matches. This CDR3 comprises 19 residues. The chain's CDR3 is CASSRRISGQGASTGELFF. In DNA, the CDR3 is TGCGCCAGCAGCCGACGGATATCGGGACAGGGGGCAAGCACCGGGGAGCTGTTTTTT.

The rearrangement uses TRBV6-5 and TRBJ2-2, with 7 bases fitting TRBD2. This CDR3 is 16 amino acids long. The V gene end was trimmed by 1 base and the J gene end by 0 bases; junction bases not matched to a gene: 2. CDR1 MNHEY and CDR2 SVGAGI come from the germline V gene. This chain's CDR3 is CASSYLRGSNTGELFF. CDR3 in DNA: TGTGCCAGCAGTTACTTGCGGGGGTCGAACACCGGGGAGCTGTTTTTT.

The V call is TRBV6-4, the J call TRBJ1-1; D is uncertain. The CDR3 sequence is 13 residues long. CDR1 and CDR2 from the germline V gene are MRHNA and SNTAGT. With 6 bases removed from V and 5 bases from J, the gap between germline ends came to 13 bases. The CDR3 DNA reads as TGTGCCAGCAGCTACGAAGAGAGGACTGAAGCTTTCTTT. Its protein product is CASSYEERTEAFF.

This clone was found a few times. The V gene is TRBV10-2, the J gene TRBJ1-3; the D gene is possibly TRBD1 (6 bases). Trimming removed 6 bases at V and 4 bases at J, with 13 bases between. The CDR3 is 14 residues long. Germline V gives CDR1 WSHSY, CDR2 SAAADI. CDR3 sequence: CASRQGLFGNTIYF. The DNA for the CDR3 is TGCGCCAGCAGACAGGGACTATTCGGAAACACCATATATTTT.

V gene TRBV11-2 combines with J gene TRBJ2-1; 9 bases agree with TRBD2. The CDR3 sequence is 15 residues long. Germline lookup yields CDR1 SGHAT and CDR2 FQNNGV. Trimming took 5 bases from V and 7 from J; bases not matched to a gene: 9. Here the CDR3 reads CASSQISGSRNEQFF. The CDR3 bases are TGTGCCAGCAGCCAAATTAGCGGGAGTCGAAATGAGCAGTTCTTC.

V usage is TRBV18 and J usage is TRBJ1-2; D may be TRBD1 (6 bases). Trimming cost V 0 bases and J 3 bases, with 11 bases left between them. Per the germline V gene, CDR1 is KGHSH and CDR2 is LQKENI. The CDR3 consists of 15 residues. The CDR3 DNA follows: TGTGCCAGCTCACCACCAGGAAACAGGGACTATGGCTACACCTTC. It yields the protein CASSPPGNRDYGYTF.

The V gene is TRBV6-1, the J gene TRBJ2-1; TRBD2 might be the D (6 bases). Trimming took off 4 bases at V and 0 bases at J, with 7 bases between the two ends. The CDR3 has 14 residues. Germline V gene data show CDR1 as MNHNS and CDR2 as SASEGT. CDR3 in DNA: TGTGCCAGCAGTGGGGGGGACTCCTACAATGAGCAGTTCTTC. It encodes CASSGGDSYNEQFF.

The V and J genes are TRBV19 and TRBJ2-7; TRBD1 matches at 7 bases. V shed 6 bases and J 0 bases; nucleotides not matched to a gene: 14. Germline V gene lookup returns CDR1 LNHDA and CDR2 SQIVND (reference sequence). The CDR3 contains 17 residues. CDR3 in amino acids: CASSQTGNTFFSYEQYF. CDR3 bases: TGTGCCAGTAGCCAGACAGGGAACACCTTTTTCTCCTACGAGCAGTACTTC.

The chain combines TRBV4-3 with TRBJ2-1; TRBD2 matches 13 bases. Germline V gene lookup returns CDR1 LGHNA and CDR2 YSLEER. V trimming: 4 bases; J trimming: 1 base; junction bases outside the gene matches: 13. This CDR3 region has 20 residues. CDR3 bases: TGCGCCAGCAGCCGTTGGAGGACTAGCGGGAGTTGGAAATCCTACAATGAGCAGTTCTTC. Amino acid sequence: CASSRWRTSGSWKSYNEQFF.

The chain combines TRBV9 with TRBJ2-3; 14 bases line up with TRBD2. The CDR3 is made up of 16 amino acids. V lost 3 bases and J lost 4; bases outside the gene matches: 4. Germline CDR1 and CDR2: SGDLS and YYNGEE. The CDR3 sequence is CASSGMGLAGADTQYF. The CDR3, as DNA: TGTGCCAGCAGCGGGATGGGACTAGCGGGAGCAGATACGCAGTATTTT.

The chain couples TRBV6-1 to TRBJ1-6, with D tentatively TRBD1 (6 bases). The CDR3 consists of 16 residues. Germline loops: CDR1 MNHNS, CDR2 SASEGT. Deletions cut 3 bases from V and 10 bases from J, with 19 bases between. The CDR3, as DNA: TGTGCCAGCAGTGACCAGCCGGGACAAGGTTGGTCACCCCTCCACTTT. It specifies CASSDQPGQGWSPLHF.

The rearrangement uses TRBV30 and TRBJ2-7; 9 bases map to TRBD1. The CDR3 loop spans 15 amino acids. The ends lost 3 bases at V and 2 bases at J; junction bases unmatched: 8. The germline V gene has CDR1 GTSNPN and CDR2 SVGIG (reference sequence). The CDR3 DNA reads TGTGCCTGGAGCCCGGGACAGGGTCATACCTACGAGCAGTACTTC. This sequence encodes CAWSPGQGHTYEQYF.

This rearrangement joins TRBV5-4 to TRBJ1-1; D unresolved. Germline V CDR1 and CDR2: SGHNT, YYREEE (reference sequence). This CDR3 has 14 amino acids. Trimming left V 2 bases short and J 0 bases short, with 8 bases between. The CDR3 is CASSFGGLNTEAFF. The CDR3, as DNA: TGTGCCAGCAGCTTTGGAGGGTTGAACACTGAAGCTTTCTTT.

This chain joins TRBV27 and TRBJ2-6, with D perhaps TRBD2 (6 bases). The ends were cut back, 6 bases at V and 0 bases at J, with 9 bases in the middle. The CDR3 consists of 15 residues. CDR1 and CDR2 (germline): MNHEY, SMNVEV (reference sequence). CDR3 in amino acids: CASRGLSSGANVLTF. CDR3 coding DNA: TGTGCCAGCAGGGGACTGTCCTCTGGGGCCAACGTCCTGACTTTC. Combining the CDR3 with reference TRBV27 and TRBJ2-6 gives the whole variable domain EAQVTQNPRYLITVTGKKLTVTCSQNMNHEYMSWYRQDPGLGLRQIYYSMNVEVTDKGDVPEGYKVSRKEKRNFPLILESPSPNQTSLYFCASRGLSSGANVLTFGAGSRLTVL.

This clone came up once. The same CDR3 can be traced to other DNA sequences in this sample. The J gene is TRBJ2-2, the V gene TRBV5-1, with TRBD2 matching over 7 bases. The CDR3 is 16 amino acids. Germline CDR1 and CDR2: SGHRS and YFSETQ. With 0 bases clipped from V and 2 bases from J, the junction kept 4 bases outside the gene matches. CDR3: CASSLGLAANTGELFF. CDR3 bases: TGCGCCAGCAGCTTGGGTCTAGCGGCCAACACCGGGGAGCTGTTTTTT.

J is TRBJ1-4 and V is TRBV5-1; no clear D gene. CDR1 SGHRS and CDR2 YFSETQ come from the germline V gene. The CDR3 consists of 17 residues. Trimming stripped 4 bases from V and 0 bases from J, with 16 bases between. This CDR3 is CASSPGGRLTTNEKLFF. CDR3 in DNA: TGCGCCAGCAGCCCCGGAGGCAGGTTGACAACTAATGAAAAACTGTTTTTT.

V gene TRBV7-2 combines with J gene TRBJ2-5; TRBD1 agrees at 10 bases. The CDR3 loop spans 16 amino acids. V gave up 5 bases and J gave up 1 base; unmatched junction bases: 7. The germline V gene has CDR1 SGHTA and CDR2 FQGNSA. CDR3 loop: CASSEGQGILQETQYF. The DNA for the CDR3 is TGTGCCAGCAGCGAGGGACAGGGGATCCTCCAAGAGACCCAGTACTTC.

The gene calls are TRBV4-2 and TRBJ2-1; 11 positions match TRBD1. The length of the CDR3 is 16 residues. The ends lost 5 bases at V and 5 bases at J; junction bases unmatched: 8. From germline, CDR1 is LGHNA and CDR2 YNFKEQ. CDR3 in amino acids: CASSTSGTGGDNEQFF. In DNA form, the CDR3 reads TGTGCCAGCAGCACTTCCGGGACAGGGGGGGACAATGAGCAGTTCTTC.

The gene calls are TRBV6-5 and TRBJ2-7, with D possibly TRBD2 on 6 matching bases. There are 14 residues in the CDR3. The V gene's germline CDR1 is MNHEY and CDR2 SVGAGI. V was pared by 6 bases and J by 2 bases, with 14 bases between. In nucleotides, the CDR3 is TGTGCCAGCAGCCCGGGGGAATATCCCTACGAGCAGTACTTC. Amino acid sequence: CASSPGEYPYEQYF.

The CDR3 protein is CATSRELAGSDTQYF. The CDR3 DNA follows: TGTGCCACCAGCAGAGAACTAGCGGGGTCAGATACGCAGTATTTT. This sequence joins TRBV15 and TRBJ2-3; 10 nucleotides align to TRBD2. This CDR3 spans 15 amino acids. The junction had 1 base not matched to a gene; V was cut back by 0 bases and J by 4 bases. Germline assignment: CDR1 LNHNV and CDR2 YYDKDF (reference sequence).

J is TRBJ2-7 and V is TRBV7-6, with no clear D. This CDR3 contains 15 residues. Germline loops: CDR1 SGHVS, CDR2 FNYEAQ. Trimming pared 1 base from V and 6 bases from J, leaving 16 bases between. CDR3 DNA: TGTGCCAGCAGCTTAGTTGGGCAGGCCTTTGGCGAGCAGTACTTC. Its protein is CASSLVGQAFGEQYF.